The rows below give T cell receptor beta chains drawn from one sample of a study of technical replicates of blood from a few donors. Sequencing was performed with immunoSEQ multiplex PCR; in TCRdb, only in-frame clones are kept and a portion is missing. Seen here are 75,000 to 95,000 clones, approximately 94% observed once, and the top ten hold approximately 0.25%. Material for sequencing was T cells isolated from PBMCs. These receptors were obtained from a human donor in good health. CDR3s include the opening cysteine and the closing phenylalanine or tryptophan. The D gene is left open where the match is weak. Some rows mark clone size as missing; the rest say once, few, many or name a class of expanded clone.

>.|TRBD2|TRBJ2-3|TRBV11-2
CASSPGLAVTDTQYF
TGTGCCAGCAGCCCCGGTCTAGCGGTCACAGATACGCAGTATTTT
>once|.|TRBJ2-5|TRBV5-1
CASSVQETQYF
TGCGCCAGCAGCGTACAAGAGACCCAGTACTTC
>.|TRBD1|TRBJ1-2|TRBV5-1
CASSEGQGRSYGYTF
TGCGCCAGCAGCGAGGGACAGGGAAGGTCCTATGGCTACACCTTC
>.|.|TRBJ1-5|TRBV2
CASRRHNQPQHF
TGTGCCAGCAGACGACACAATCAGCCCCAGCATTTT
>.|TRBD1|TRBJ1-3|TRBV6-5
CASSYSGTASTIYF
TGTGCCAGCAGTTACTCGGGGACAGCGAGCACCATATATTTT
>.|.|TRBJ2-3|TRBV7-8
CASSFPFGAQGQYF
TGTGCCAGCAGCTTCCCCTTCGGAGCCCAGGGTCAGTATTTT
>once|.|TRBJ1-4|TRBV27
CASSLSTGNEKLFF
TGTGCCAGCAGTTTGAGCACAGGGAATGAAAAACTGTTTTTT
>.|.|TRBJ1-3|TRBV12-2
CASRLQSPRGSGNTIYF
TGTGCAAGTCGCTTACAATCCCCGCGAGGCTCTGGAAACACCATATATTTT
>.|TRBD1|TRBJ1-5|TRBV7-2
CASSFLASGGQPQHF
TGTGCCAGCAGCTTCTTAGCTTCAGGGGGACAGCCCCAGCATTTT
>.|TRBD1|TRBJ2-2|TRBV5-6
CASSPQGTGGAGGELFF
TGTGCCAGCAGCCCGCAGGGGACAGGGGGCGCGGGCGGGGAGCTGTTTTTT
>.|.|TRBJ1-3|TRBV6-6
CASSRVYGNTIYF
TGTGCCAGCTCCAGGGTTTATGGAAACACCATATATTTT
>.|TRBD1|TRBJ1-5|TRBV5-6
CASSSLGGTGMDQPQHF
TGTGCCAGCAGCTCCTTGGGGGGGACAGGGATGGATCAGCCCCAGCATTTT
>.|TRBD2|TRBJ2-7|TRBV28
CASSPPEGGPSEQYF
TGTGCCAGCAGTCCCCCAGAGGGAGGGCCAAGCGAGCAGTACTTC
>.|TRBD2|TRBJ2-7|TRBV15
CATSRQSGTSRYEQYF
TGTGCCACCAGCAGACAATCCGGGACTAGCCGTTACGAGCAGTACTTC
>.|TRBD1|TRBJ2-5|TRBV18
CASSPGQGEYGTQYF
TGTGCCAGCTCACCTGGACAGGGCGAATACGGGACCCAGTACTTC
>.|.|TRBJ1-2|TRBV11-2
CASSPQAGWSSYGYTF
TGTGCCAGCAGCCCCCAGGCAGGGTGGTCGTCCTATGGCTACACCTTC
>.|.|TRBJ2-7|TRBV11-2
CASSFPEGPSYEQYF
TGTGCCAGCAGCTTCCCCGAGGGTCCCTCCTACGAGCAGTACTTC
>.|.|TRBJ2-7|TRBV5-1
CASSLSLQTYEQYF
TGCGCCAGCAGCTTGTCTTTACAGACCTACGAGCAGTACTTC
>.|.|TRBJ1-2|TRBV9
CASSVAEDSNYGYTF
TGTGCCAGCAGCGTAGCTGAGGACAGCAACTATGGCTACACCTTC
>.|TRBD2|TRBJ2-2|TRBV6-5
CASSRAGGRTGELFF
TGTGCCAGCAGCAGAGCGGGAGGCCGGACCGGGGAGCTGTTTTTT
>.|.|TRBJ1-1|TRBV29-1
CSVDRARENTEAFF
TGCAGCGTTGACAGGGCAAGGGAGAACACTGAAGCTTTCTTT
>.|TRBD2|TRBJ2-1|TRBV19
CASIAGGLDEQFF
TGTGCCAGTATAGCGGGAGGGCTGGATGAGCAGTTCTTC
>.|.|TRBJ1-5|TRBV28
CASRGQDNQPQHF
TGTGCCAGCAGGGGTCAGGATAATCAGCCCCAGCATTTT
>.|TRBD2|TRBJ2-1|TRBV5-1
CASSLASQTSGSEQFF
TGCGCCAGCAGCTTGGCGTCGCAGACTAGCGGTAGTGAGCAGTTCTTC
>.|TRBD2|TRBJ2-7|TRBV6-1
CASSKGTSGTGRGTYEQYF
TGTGCCAGCAGTAAAGGGACTAGCGGGACCGGGAGGGGGACCTACGAGCAGTACTTC
>.|TRBD1|TRBJ2-5|TRBV27
CASSTGDGQEKETQYF
TGTGCCAGCAGCACAGGCGACGGACAGGAGAAGGAGACCCAGTACTTC
>.|.|TRBJ2-7|TRBV20-1
CSVQGSHEQYF
TGCAGTGTCCAGGGTTCCCACGAGCAGTACTTC
>.|.|TRBJ1-2|TRBV11-2
CASSLNRPRTGSYTF
TGTGCCAGCAGCCTGAACAGGCCCCGAACTGGAAGCTACACCTTC
>.|.|TRBJ2-5|TRBV5-1
CASSLPGSKETQYF
TGCGCCAGCAGCTTACCGGGATCGAAAGAGACCCAGTACTTC
>once|TRBD1|TRBJ1-6|TRBV2
CASSGQGSYNSPLHF
TGTGCCAGCAGCGGACAGGGCTCCTATAATTCACCCCTCCACTTT
>.|TRBD1|TRBJ1-1|TRBV7-2
CASSLRAGDRIGHEAFF
TGTGCCAGCAGCTTAAGGGCTGGGGACAGGATCGGGCATGAAGCTTTCTTT
>.|.|TRBJ1-1|TRBV11-2
CASSFLLLSMNTEAFF
TGTGCCAGCAGCTTTCTTCTCCTCTCTATGAACACTGAAGCTTTCTTT
>.|.|TRBJ2-3|TRBV5-1
CASSLAGASTDTQYF
TGCGCCAGCAGCTTGGCCGGTGCCTCCACAGATACGCAGTATTTT
>.|TRBD1|TRBJ1-1|TRBV5-6
CASSFDRVSAFF
TGTGCCAGCAGCTTCGACAGGGTGAGTGCTTTCTTT
>.|TRBD2|TRBJ2-7|TRBV11-2
CASSPPGLAAPTYEQYF
TGTGCCAGCAGCCCTCCGGGACTAGCGGCCCCTACCTACGAGCAGTACTTC
>.|.|TRBJ1-1|TRBV6-6
CASSPTGPGAFF
TGTGCCAGCAGTCCAACAGGCCCTGGGGCTTTCTTT
>few|.|TRBJ1-1|TRBV29-1
CSVATGLNTEAFF
TGCAGCGTCGCTACGGGGTTGAACACTGAAGCTTTCTTT
>once|TRBD2|TRBJ2-1|TRBV2
CASSETSGRAAYNEQFF
TGTGCCAGCAGTGAAACTAGCGGGAGAGCGGCCTACAATGAGCAGTTCTTC
>.|.|TRBJ1-5|TRBV7-2
CASSWVDSLAQPQHF
TGTGCCAGCAGCTGGGTGGACAGTCTGGCTCAGCCCCAGCATTTT
>.|.|TRBJ2-2|TRBV10-1
CASSGMKSGELFF
TGCGCCAGCAGTGGTATGAAGAGCGGGGAGCTGTTTTTT
>.|TRBD2|TRBJ2-7|TRBV28
CASQRLAGSQYF
TGTGCCTCTCAGAGGCTAGCGGGATCTCAGTACTTC
>once|.|TRBJ1-1|TRBV19
CASSIETGEYLGDTEAFF
TGTGCCAGTAGTATAGAGACAGGAGAATACTTGGGGGACACTGAAGCTTTCTTT
>.|.|TRBJ2-7|TRBV4-1
CASSPNPGGYEQYF
TGCGCCAGCAGCCCCAATCCGGGTGGGTACGAGCAGTACTTC
>.|.|TRBJ1-5|TRBV2
CASSSRQLSNQPQHF
TGTGCCAGCAGTTCCCGACAGCTTAGCAATCAGCCCCAGCATTTT
>.|.|TRBJ2-7|TRBV19
CASSKGKTYEQYF
TGTGCCAGTAGTAAGGGGAAGACCTACGAGCAGTACTTC
>once|.|TRBJ1-5|TRBV7-2
CASSQRAVSAPQHF
TGTGCCAGCAGCCAAAGAGCGGTGTCTGCGCCCCAGCATTTT
>once|TRBD2|TRBJ2-5|TRBV11-2
CASSLDQRGGRQTQYF
TGTGCCAGCAGCTTAGATCAGCGGGGGGGCCGCCAGACCCAGTACTTC
>.|TRBD2|TRBJ2-1|TRBV11-2
CASSLAGGLGEQFF
TGTGCCAGCAGCTTAGCGGGAGGGCTAGGTGAGCAGTTCTTC
>.|.|TRBJ2-2|TRBV11-3
CASSPLWDGGPGELFF
TGTGCCAGCAGCCCTTTGTGGGACGGGGGGCCCGGGGAGCTGTTTTTT
>.|TRBD2|TRBJ2-7|TRBV6-1
CASSEGGILYEQYF
TGTGCCAGCAGTGAGGGGGGGATTCTCTACGAGCAGTACTTC
>.|TRBD1|TRBJ1-4|TRBV28
CASSPNPGQGDEKLFF
TGTGCCAGCAGTCCTAACCCGGGACAGGGAGACGAAAAACTGTTTTTT
>.|TRBD1|TRBJ1-2|TRBV27
CASSEAGTVPGGYTF
TGTGCCAGCAGTGAAGCCGGGACAGTCCCTGGAGGCTACACCTTC
>.|.|TRBJ1-4|TRBV19
CASVPGRGLVEKLFF
TGTGCGAGCGTTCCGGGGAGAGGGTTGGTGGAAAAACTGTTTTTT
>.|TRBD2|TRBJ2-3|TRBV2
CASDEIAGADTQYF
TGTGCCAGCGATGAGATAGCGGGGGCGGATACGCAGTATTTT